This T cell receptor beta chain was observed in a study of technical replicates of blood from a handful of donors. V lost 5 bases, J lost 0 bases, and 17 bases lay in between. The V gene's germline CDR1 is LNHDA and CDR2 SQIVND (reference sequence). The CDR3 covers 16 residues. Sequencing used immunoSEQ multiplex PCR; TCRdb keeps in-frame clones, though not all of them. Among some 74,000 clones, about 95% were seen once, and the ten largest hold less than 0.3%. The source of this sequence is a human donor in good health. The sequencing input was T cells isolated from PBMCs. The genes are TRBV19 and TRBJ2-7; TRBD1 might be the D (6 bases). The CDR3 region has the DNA TGTGCCAGTAGTTTTATATTGACAGGCGTCTCCTACGAGCAGTACTTC. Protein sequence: CASSFILTGVSYEQYF.